The T cell receptor (beta chain) under discussion was sequenced for a study of blood T cell repertoires in COVID-19. The wider study: Material from acute and convalescent COVID-19 was sourced from the United States, Italy and Spain.

TCRdb's copy holds only in-frame clones and misses some; the assay was immunoSEQ multiplex PCR. Of over 250,000 clones detected, around 86% appear once; the ten largest clones hold approximately 2.2%. The CDR3 has 15 amino acids. In germline, CDR1 is GTSNPN, CDR2 SVGIG (reference sequence). This clone came up a few times. At one of its ends the junction is not consistent with the germline gene, which may arise from a read error. The rearrangement uses TRBV30 and TRBJ1-1; possibly TRBD1 for D (6 bases). This receptor was identified in a man aged 50 or older with acute or convalescent COVID-19. Material for sequencing was peripheral blood. The CDR3 reads CARRGARPMNTEAFF. The CDR3 DNA reads as TGTGCCAGGAGGGGGGCCCGCCCCATGAACACTGAAGCTTTCTTT. The whole variable domain, remainder taken from reference TRBV30 and TRBJ1-1, is SQTIHQWPATLVQPVGSPLSLECTVEGTSNPNLYWYRQAAGRGLQLLFYSVGIGQISSEVPQNLSASRPQDRQFILSSKKLLLSDSGFYLCARRGARPMNTEAFFGQGTRLTVV.